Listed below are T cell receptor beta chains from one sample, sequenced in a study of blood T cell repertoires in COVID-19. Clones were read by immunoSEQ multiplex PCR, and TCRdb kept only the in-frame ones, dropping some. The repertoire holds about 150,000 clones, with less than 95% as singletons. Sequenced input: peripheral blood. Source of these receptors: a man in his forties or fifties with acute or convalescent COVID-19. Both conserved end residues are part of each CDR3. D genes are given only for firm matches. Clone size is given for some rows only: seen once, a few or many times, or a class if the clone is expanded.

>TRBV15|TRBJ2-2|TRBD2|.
TGTGCCACCAGCAGAGATCTGGTCGGGAGGGCTAACACCGGGGAGCTGTTTTTT
CATSRDLVGRANTGELFF
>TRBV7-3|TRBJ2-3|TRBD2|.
TGTGCCAGCAGCTTGGTACTAGCGGAGAGGGAAGAATGCACAGATACGCAGTATTTT
CASSLVLAEREECTDTQYF
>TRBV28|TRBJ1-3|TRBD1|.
TGTGCCAGCAGTAGAAGAGGACAGGGGCCGTCTGGAAACACCATATATTTT
CASSRRGQGPSGNTIYF
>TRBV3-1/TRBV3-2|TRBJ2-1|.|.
TGTGCCAGCAAACAGGGCGGTGAGCAGTTCTTC
CASKQGGEQFF
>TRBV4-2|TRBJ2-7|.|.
TGTGCCAGCAGCCAAGAGTCAGGGGTCGCCTACGAGCAGTACTTC
CASSQESGVAYEQYF
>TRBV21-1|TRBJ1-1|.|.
TGTGCCAGCAGCAAGCAGGGGCGGACTGAAGCTTTCTTT
CASSKQGRTEAFF
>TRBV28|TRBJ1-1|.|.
TGTGCCAGCAGTTTATTAAGGTGGGGGGGCAGAACTGAAGCTTTCTTT
CASSLLRWGGRTEAFF
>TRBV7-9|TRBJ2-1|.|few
TGTGCCAGCAGCTTAGTAGGGACAACGCCCTACAATGAGCAGTTCTTC
CASSLVGTTPYNEQFF
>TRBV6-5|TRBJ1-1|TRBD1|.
TGTGCCAGCAGCGGACAGGGCCGGACTGAAGCTTTCTTT
CASSGQGRTEAFF
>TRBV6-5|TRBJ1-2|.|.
TGTGCCAGCAGTTCCATGACAGGCACTGGGGGCTACACCTTC
CASSSMTGTGGYTF
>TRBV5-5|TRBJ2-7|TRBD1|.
TGTGCCAGCAGCTTGGGGATGGGACAGGGGGCCTACGAGCAGTACTTC
CASSLGMGQGAYEQYF
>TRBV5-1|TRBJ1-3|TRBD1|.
TGCGCCAGCAAAAGGACAGGGGGGTTTGGAAACACCATATATTTT
CASKRTGGFGNTIYF
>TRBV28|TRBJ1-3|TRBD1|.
TGTGCCAGCAGCCCCGGGACAGGGTCCGGAAACACCATATATTTT
CASSPGTGSGNTIYF
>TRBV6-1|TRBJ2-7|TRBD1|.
TGTGCCAGCAGTGAAGCGCAGGGACAGGGACTGTACGAGCAGTACTTC
CASSEAQGQGLYEQYF
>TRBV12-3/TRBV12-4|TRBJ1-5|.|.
TGTGCCAGCAGACCAACAGGCTCGGGGCCCCAGCATTTT
CASRPTGSGPQHF
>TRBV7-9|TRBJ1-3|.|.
TGTGCCAGCAGCTATGCAGGGTCTTACAACACCATATATTTT
CASSYAGSYNTIYF
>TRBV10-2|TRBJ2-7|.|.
TGCGCCAGCAGTGAGTACAGCATCCCCTCCTACGAGCAGTACTTC
CASSEYSIPSYEQYF
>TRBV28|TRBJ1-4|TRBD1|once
TGTGCCAGCTTTGGCAGGGGGACTGAAAAACTGTTTTTT
CASFGRGTEKLFF
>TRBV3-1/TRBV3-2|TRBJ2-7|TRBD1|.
TGTGCCAGCAGCTTTGTCCCGGGACAGCCAGTTTACGAGCAGTACTTC
CASSFVPGQPVYEQYF
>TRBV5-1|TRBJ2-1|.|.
TGCGCCAGCAGCCAACTAGTGAATGAGCAGTTCTTC
CASSQLVNEQFF
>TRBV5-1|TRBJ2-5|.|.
TGCGCCAGCAGCATCTACGGCAGGACTCAAGAGACCCAGTACTTC
CASSIYGRTQETQYF
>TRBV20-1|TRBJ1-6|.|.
TGCAGTGCTAGTACCCCCGGGACAAAAAATTCACCCCTCCACTTT
CSASTPGTKNSPLHF
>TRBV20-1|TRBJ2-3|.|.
TGCAGTGCTACTAGCACAGATACGCAGTATTTT
CSATSTDTQYF
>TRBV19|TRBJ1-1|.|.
TGTGCCAGTAGTATTAACAGGAACACTGAAGCTTTCTTT
CASSINRNTEAFF
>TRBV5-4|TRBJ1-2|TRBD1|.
TGTGCCAGCAGCAAAGGACAGGAGGGATATGGCTACACCTTC
CASSKGQEGYGYTF
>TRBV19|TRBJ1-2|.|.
TGTGCCAGTAGTCTCCTACAAGGTGCCCGGGGTGGCTACACCTTC
CASSLLQGARGGYTF
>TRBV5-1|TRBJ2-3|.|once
TGCGCCAGCAGCTTTGGAGGGCCGACAGATACGCAGTATTTT
CASSFGGPTDTQYF
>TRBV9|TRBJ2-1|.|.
TGTGCCAGCAGCGTAACGGCGGTCCCCTACAATGAGCAGTTCTTC
CASSVTAVPYNEQFF
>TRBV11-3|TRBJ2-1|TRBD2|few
TGTGCCAGCAGCCCCCGGACTAGCGACAATGAGCAGTTCTTC
CASSPRTSDNEQFF
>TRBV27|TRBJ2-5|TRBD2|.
TGTGCCAGCAGTTTTAGGGTAGCGGGAGGGCCGCCGGAAGAGACCCAGTACTTC
CASSFRVAGGPPEETQYF
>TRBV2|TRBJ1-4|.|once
TGTGCCAGCAGTCCTCCCCGAGCAACTAATGAAAAACTGTTTTTT
CASSPPRATNEKLFF
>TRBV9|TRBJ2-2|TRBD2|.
TGTGCCAGCAGCACCCCCCTAGCGGGGGGTCCGAACACCGGGGAGCTGTTTTTT
CASSTPLAGGPNTGELFF
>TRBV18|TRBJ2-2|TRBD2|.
TGTGCCAGCTCACCGGGACTAGCGGGATGGGGAACCGGGGAGCTGTTTTTT
CASSPGLAGWGTGELFF
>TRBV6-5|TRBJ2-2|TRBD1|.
TGTGCCAGCAGTCGGACAGGGGCGTACACCGGGGAGCTGTTTTTT
CASSRTGAYTGELFF
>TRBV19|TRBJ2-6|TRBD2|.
TGTGCCAGTAGTATAGGACTAGCGGGAGCTGGGGCCAACGTCCTGACTTTC
CASSIGLAGAGANVLTF
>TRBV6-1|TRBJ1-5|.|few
TGTGCCAGCAGTGAAAACAGGGTCCGTAATCAGCCCCAGCATTTT
CASSENRVRNQPQHF
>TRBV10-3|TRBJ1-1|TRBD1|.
TGTGCCATCAGGACGGACAGGTATAACACTGAAGCTTTCTTT
CAIRTDRYNTEAFF